The present T cell receptor (beta chain) was sequenced within a study of blood T cell repertoires in COVID-19. Profiling relied on immunoSEQ multiplex PCR, and the TCRdb table lists in-frame clones only, not all of them. The sample includes some 61,000 clones, 80% to 90% of them seen just once. Germline CDR1 and CDR2: LGHDT and YNNKEL (reference sequence). The CDR3 is 17 residues long. Trimming left V 1 base short and J 2 bases short, with 16 bases between. The sequence was obtained from a man between 60 and 75 years old with acute or convalescent COVID-19. Material for sequencing was peripheral blood. The chain recombines TRBV3-1 (or the pseudogene TRBV3-2) with TRBJ2-3; a possible D gene is TRBD2 (7 bases). The CDR3 sequence: CASSQGGASGFTDTQYF. CDR3 in DNA: TGTGCCAGCAGCCAAGGGGGGGCTAGCGGATTCACAGATACGCAGTATTTT.